The TCR beta chain under discussion was sequenced for a study of shared clonotypes between healthy human individuals. Naive CD8 populations comprised CD45RO-negative cells positively selected for CCR7, excluding terminally differentiated effector memory CD45RA+ cells. The ends lost 0 bases at V and 2 bases at J; junction bases unmatched: 13. CDR1 is SGHAT, CDR2 FQNNGV, per germline. CDR3 length equals 19 residues. Profiled with immunoSEQ multiplex PCR; TCRdb holds only in-frame clones, not every one. Of some 2.1 million clones in the sample, 90% to 95% are singletons; the top ten hold around 1.7%. The source of this sequence is a man between 18 and 35 years old in good health. Some clones in this sample may be carry-over from other donors' samples. The chain is built from TRBV11-2 and TRBJ1-3; 7 nucleotides match TRBD1. Sequencing used naive CD8+ T cells from PBMCs. The CDR3 DNA reads TGTGCCAGCAGCTTAGATCAACAGGGGTGGGGATCGACTGGAAACACCATATATTTT. Translating it yields CASSLDQQGWGSTGNTIYF. Full variable domain (missing parts from reference TRBV11-2 and TRBJ1-3): EAGVAQSPRYKIIEKRQSVAFWCNPISGHATLYWYQQILGQGPKLLIQFQNNGVVDDSQLPKDRFSAERLKGVDSTLKIQPAKLEDSAVYLCASSLDQQGWGSTGNTIYFGEGSWLTVV.